Sequencing of this T cell receptor (beta chain) was carried out in a study of control samples from healthy donors and cancer patients. This table comes from immunoSEQ multiplex PCR, and its TCRdb copy is limited to in-frame clones, with some not included. The table includes fewer than 200,000 clones, around 94% detected once. Trimming removed 5 bases at V and 4 bases at J, with 17 bases between. The CDR3 sequence is 15 residues long. CDR1 and CDR2 (germline): SNHLY, FYNNEI. Sequenced input: blood. The TCR originated in a man aged 25 to 45 in good health. The genes are TRBV2 and TRBJ1-2; D is ambiguous. In DNA, the CDR3 is TGTGCCAGCAGTCCGGGCCGCGAGGTCTCCTATGGCTACACCTTC. Translating gives CASSPGREVSYGYTF.